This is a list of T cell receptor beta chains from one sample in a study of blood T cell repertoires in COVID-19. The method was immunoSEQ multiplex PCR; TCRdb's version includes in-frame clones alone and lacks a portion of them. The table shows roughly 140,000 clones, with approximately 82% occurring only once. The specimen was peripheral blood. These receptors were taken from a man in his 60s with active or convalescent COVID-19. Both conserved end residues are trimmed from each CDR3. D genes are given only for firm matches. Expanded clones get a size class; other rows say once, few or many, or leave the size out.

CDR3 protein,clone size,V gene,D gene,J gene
AWSFELAGDNEQF,.,TRBV30,TRBD2,TRBJ2-1
ATGQGTGELF,few,TRBV2,TRBD1,TRBJ2-2
ASSLSRGWQPQH,.,TRBV5-8,.,TRBJ1-5
ASSFNGGETQY,.,TRBV12-3/TRBV12-4,TRBD2,TRBJ2-5
ASAGQVGEKLF,.,TRBV18,TRBD1,TRBJ1-4
ASSLVYTNYGYT,.,TRBV11-3,.,TRBJ1-2
ASSFGDVNGYT,.,TRBV7-2,.,TRBJ1-2
ASSWGLAGGNTGELF,.,TRBV7-9,TRBD2,TRBJ2-2
AWNQGANTEAF,.,TRBV30,TRBD1,TRBJ1-1
ASSPGTSGGLATQY,.,TRBV18,TRBD2,TRBJ2-3
ASSLDALDYGYT,.,TRBV11-2,.,TRBJ1-2